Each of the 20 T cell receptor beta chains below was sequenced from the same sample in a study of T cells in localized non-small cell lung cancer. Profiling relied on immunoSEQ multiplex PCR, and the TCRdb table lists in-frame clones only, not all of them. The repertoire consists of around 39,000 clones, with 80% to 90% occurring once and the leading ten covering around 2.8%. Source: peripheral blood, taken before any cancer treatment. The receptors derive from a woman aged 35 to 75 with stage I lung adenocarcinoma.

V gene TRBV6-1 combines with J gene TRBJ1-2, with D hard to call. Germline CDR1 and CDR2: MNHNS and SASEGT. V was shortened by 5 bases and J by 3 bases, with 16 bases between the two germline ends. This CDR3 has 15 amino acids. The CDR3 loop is CASSFRSNSHYGYTF. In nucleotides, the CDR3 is TGTGCCAGCAGTTTCCGATCCAATTCCCACTATGGCTACACCTTC.

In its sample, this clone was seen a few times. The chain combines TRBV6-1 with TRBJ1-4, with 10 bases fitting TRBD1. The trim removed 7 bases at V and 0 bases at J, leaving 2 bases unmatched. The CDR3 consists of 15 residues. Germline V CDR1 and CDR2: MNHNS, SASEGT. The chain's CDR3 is CASNGQGATNEKLFF. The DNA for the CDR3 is TGTGCCAGCAATGGACAGGGGGCAACTAATGAAAAACTGTTTTTT.

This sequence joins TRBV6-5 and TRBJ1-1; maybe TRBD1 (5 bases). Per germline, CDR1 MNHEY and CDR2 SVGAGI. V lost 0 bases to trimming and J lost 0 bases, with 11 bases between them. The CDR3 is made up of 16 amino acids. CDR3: CASSYSGPNMNTEAFF. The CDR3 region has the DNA TGTGCCAGCAGTTACTCGGGGCCAAACATGAACACTGAAGCTTTCTTT.

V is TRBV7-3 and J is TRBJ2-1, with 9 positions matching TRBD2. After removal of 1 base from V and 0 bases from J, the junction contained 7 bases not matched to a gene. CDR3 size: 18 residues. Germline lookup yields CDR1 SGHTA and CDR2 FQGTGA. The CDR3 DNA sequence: TGTGCCAGCAGCTTAATTGGGGGCGGGAGGGCCTCCTACAATGAGCAGTTCTTC. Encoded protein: CASSLIGGGRASYNEQFF. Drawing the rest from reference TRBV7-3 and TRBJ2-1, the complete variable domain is GAGVSQTPSNKVTEKGKYVELRCDPISGHTALYWYRQSLGQGPEFLIYFQGTGAADDSGLPNDRFFAVRPEGSVSTLKIQRTERGDSAVYLCASSLIGGGRASYNEQFFGPGTRLTVL.

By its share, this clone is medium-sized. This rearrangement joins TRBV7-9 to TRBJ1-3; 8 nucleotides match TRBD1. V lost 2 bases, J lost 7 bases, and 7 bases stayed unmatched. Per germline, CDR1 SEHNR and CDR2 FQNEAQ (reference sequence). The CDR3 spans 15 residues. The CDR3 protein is CASSLQGAAGNTIYF. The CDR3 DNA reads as TGTGCCAGCAGCTTACAGGGGGCAGCGGGGAACACCATATATTTT.

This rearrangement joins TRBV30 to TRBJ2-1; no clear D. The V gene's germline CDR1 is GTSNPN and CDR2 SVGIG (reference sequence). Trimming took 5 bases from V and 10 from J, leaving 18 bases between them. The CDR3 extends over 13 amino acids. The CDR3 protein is CAWLAFNSREQFF. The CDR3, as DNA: TGTGCCTGGCTTGCCTTTAATTCCCGAGAGCAGTTCTTC.

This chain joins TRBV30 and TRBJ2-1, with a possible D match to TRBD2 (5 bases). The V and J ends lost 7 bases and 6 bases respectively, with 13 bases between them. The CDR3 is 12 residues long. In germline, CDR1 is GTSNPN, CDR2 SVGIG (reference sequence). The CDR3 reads CASLGIGNEQFF. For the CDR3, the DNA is TGTGCCTCACTCGGGATAGGCAATGAGCAGTTCTTC.

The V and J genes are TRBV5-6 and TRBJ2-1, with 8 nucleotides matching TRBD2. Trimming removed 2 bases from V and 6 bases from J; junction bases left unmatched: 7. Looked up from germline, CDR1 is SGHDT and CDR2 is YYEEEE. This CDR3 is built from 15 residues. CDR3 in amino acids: CASSFAGRGGNEQFF. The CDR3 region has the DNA TGTGCCAGCAGCTTCGCCGGGAGGGGGGGCAATGAGCAGTTCTTC.

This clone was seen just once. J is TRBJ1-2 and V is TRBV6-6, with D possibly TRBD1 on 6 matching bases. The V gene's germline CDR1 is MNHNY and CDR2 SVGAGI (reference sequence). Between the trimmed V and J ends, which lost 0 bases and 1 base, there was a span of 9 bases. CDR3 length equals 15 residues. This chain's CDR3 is CASSYSDRLNYGYTF. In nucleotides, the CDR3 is TGTGCCAGCAGTTACTCGGACAGACTTAACTATGGCTACACCTTC.

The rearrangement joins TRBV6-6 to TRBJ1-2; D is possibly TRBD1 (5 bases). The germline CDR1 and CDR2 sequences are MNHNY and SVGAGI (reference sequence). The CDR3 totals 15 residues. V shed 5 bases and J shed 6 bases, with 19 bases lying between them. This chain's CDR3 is CASSSIQAIVDGYTF. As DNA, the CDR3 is TGTGCCAGCAGTAGTATACAGGCTATCGTGGATGGCTACACCTTC.

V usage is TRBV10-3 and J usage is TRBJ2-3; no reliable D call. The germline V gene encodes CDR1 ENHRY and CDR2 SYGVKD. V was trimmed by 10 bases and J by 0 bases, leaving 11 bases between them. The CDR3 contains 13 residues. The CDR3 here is CASLQWSTDTQYF. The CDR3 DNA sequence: TGTGCCAGCCTACAGTGGAGCACAGATACGCAGTATTTT.

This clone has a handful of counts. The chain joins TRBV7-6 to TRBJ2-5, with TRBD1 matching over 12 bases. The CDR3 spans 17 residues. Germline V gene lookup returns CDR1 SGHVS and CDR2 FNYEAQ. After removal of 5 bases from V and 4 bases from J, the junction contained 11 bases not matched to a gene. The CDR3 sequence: CASSTGGQGAMVETQYF. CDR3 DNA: TGTGCCAGCAGCACGGGGGGACAGGGGGCGATGGTAGAGACCCAGTACTTC. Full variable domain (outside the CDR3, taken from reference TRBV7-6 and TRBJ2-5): GAGVSQSPRYKVTKRGQDVALRCDPISGHVSLYWYRQALGQGPEFLTYFNYEAQQDKSGLPNDRFSAERPEGSISTLTIQRTEQRDSAMYRCASSTGGQGAMVETQYFGPGTRLLVL.

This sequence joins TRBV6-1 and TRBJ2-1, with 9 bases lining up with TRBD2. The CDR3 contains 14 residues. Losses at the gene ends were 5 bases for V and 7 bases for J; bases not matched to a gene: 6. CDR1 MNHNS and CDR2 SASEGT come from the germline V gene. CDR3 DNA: TGTGCCAGCAGTTCTAGCGGGAAGGTTAATGAGCAGTTCTTC. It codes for CASSSSGKVNEQFF.

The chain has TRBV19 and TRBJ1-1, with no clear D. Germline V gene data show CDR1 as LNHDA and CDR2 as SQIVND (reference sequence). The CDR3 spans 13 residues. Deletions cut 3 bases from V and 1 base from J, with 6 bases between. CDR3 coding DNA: TGTGCCAGTAGTATTCTGACGAACACTGAAGCTTTCTTT. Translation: CASSILTNTEAFF. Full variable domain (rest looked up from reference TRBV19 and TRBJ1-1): DGGITQSPKYLFRKEGQNVTLSCEQNLNHDAMYWYRQDPGQGLRLIYYSQIVNDFQKGDIAEGYSVSREKKESFPLTVTSAQKNPTAFYLCASSILTNTEAFFGQGTRLTVV.

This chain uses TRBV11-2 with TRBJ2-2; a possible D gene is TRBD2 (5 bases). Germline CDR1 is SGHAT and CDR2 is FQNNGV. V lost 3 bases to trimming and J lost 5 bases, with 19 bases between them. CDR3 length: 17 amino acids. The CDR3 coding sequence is TGTGCCAGCAGCTTCTTTGTGGGTAGCGACGTAACCGGGGAGCTGTTTTTT. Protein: CASSFFVGSDVTGELFF. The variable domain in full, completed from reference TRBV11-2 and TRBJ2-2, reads EAGVAQSPRYKIIEKRQSVAFWCNPISGHATLYWYQQILGQGPKLLIQFQNNGVVDDSQLPKDRFSAERLKGVDSTLKIQPAKLEDSAVYLCASSFFVGSDVTGELFFGEGSRLTVL.

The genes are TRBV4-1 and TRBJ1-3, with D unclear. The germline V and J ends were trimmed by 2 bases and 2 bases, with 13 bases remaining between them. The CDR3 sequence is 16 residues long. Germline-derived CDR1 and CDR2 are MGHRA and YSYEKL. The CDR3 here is CASSQPQGFPGNTIYF. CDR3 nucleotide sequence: TGCGCCAGCAGCCAACCTCAAGGGTTCCCTGGAAACACCATATATTTT.

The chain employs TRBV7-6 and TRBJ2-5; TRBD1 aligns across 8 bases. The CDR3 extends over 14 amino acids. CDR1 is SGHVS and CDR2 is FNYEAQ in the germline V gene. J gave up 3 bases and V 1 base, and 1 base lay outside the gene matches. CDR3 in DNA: TGTGCCAGCAGCTTAGGGACAGGGAAAGAGACCCAGTACTTC. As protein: CASSLGTGKETQYF.

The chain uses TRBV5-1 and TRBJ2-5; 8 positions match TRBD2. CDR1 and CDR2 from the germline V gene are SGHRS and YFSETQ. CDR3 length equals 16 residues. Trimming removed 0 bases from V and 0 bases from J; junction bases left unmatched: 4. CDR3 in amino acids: CASSLASGLYQETQYF. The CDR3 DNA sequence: TGCGCCAGCAGCTTGGCTAGCGGGTTGTACCAAGAGACCCAGTACTTC.

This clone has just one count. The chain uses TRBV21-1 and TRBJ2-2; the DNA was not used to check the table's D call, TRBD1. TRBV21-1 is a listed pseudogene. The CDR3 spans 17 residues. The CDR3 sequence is CASSKDARDRNTGELFF. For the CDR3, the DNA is TGTGCCAGCAGCAAAGATGCCCGGGACAGGAACACCGGGGAGCTGTTTTTT.

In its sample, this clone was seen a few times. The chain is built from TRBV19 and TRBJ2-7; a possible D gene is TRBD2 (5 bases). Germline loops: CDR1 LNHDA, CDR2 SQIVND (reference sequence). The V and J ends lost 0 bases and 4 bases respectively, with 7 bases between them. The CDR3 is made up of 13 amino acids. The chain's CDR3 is CASSIEEAYEQYF. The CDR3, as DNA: TGTGCCAGTAGTATAGAGGAGGCGTACGAGCAGTACTTC.